Each of the 18 T cell receptor beta chains below was sequenced from the same sample in a study of T-cell reconstitution after alpha-beta-depleted transplantation in children. This sample's TCRbeta library carried unique molecular identifier barcodes. TCRdb re-called the PCR reads through MiXCR, storing one row per CDR3 protein. The data contain roughly 82,000 distinct CDR3 sequences, roughly 15% of them singletons. This specimen was PBMCs, mostly from graft donor cells, taken 180 days after TCRalphabeta/CD19-depleted stem cell transplant. These receptors were taken from a male patient between 2 and 10 years old who had a stem cell transplant for acute lymphoblastic leukemia, so the T cells may come from the graft donor.

At least ten counts were recorded for this clonotype. The chain uses TRBV7-8 and TRBJ2-2; D possibly corresponds to TRBD2 (5 bases). V gave up 2 bases and J gave up 0 bases, with 10 bases separating them. The CDR3 is 16 residues long. Germline V CDR1 and CDR2: SGHVS, FQNEAQ. The CDR3 DNA follows: TGTGCCAGCAGCTTACGGCGGGTCCCGAACACCGGGGAGCTGTTTTTT. Its translation: CASSLRRVPNTGELFF.

Concerning this clonotype itself: With a much larger clone just one base away, this may be a read error. The V and J genes are TRBV20-1 and TRBJ2-1, with TRBD2 identical over 11 bases. V lost 8 bases, J lost 6 bases, and 12 bases stayed unmatched. The CDR3 consists of 15 residues. Germline values: CDR1 DFQATT, CDR2 SNEGSKA (reference sequence). DNA for the CDR3: TGCAGTTCCAGGGCGACTAGCGGGACGGTCAATGAGCAGTTCTTC. Protein: CSSRATSGTVNEQFF.

In its sample, this clonotype was seen a few times. The chain has TRBV4-2 and TRBJ2-3; TRBD2 agrees at 8 bases. Germline CDR1 is LGHNA and CDR2 is YNFKEQ. V shed 0 bases, J shed 5 bases, and the junction held 7 bases outside the gene matches. The CDR3 has 16 residues. The CDR3 loop reads CASSQDRGGRVDTQYF. Written as DNA, the CDR3 is TGTGCCAGCAGCCAAGACCGGGGGGGGCGGGTAGATACGCAGTATTTT.

This clonotype appeared a few times. The rearrangement joins TRBV6-1 to TRBJ2-3; maybe TRBD1 (5 bases). The CDR3 runs 16 residues. Germline V CDR1 and CDR2: MNHNS, SASEGT. Trimming took off 4 bases at V and 4 bases at J, with 18 bases between the two ends. As DNA, the CDR3 is TGTGCCAGCAGTGTCCTAAGGGGCGCCGGCGCAGATACGCAGTATTTT. Its translation is CASSVLRGAGADTQYF.

This CDR3 reads CASSATGLTDTQYF. The CDR3 DNA sequence: TGTGCCAGCAGCGCCACAGGGTTAACAGATACGCAGTATTTT. The gene calls are TRBV9 and TRBJ2-3; a weak D match, TRBD1 (6 bases). The CDR3 totals 14 residues. CDR1 and CDR2 from the germline V gene are SGDLS and YYNGEE. Trimming left V 3 bases short and J 3 bases short, with 11 bases between.

At least ten counts were recorded for this clonotype. This chain connects TRBV5-1 to TRBJ2-7; 8 nucleotides align to TRBD2. Germline CDR1 reads SGHRS; CDR2 reads YFSETQ. Trimming took 3 bases from V and 6 from J; bases not matched to a gene: 11. The CDR3 sequence is 15 residues long. The CDR3 loop is CASSSRSGIAREQYF. CDR3 in DNA: TGCGCCAGCAGCTCACGTAGCGGGATAGCACGCGAGCAGTACTTC.

Worth noting for this clonotype: A much larger clone is a single base away; this may be a read error. This chain uses TRBV5-1 with TRBJ2-7, with D hard to call. CDR3 length equals 13 residues. Looked up from germline, CDR1 is SGHRS and CDR2 is YFSETQ. This chain's CDR3 is CAGSLRLSYEQYF. In nucleotides, the CDR3 is TGCGCCGGCAGCTTGCGGCTTTCCTACGAGCAGTACTTC.

The rearrangement joins TRBV28 to TRBJ2-7; D is perhaps TRBD1 (6 bases). The germline V gene encodes CDR1 MDHEN and CDR2 SYDVKM. The length of the CDR3 is 13 residues. Trimming removed 3 bases at V and 7 bases at J, with 13 bases between. In nucleotides, the CDR3 is TGTGCCAGCAGTTTTCACAGGGTAAGGGAGCAGTACTTC. Protein product: CASSFHRVREQYF.

This clonotype was detected many times. The chain carries TRBV5-1 and TRBJ2-7; D assignment may be TRBD1 or TRBD2 (5 bases each). This CDR3 has 15 amino acids. Trimming left V 0 bases short and J 7 bases short, with 17 bases between. CDR1 SGHRS and CDR2 YFSETQ come from the germline V gene. DNA for the CDR3: TGCGCCAGCAGCTTGGGAGGGGCAGGGCGTGGAGAGCAGTACTTC. Translated: CASSLGGAGRGEQYF. Filled out from reference TRBV5-1 and TRBJ2-7, the complete variable domain reads KAGVTQTPRYLIKTRGQQVTLSCSPISGHRSVSWYQQTPGQGLQFLFEYFSETQRNKGNFPGRFSGRQFSNSRSEMNVSTLELGDSALYLCASSLGGAGRGEQYFGPGTRLTVT.

The chain has TRBV28 and TRBJ2-2, with 8 bases matching TRBD1. Germline V gene data show CDR1 as MDHEN and CDR2 as SYDVKM. Losses at the gene ends were 10 bases for V and 0 bases for J; bases not matched to a gene: 4. The CDR3 loop spans 14 amino acids. The CDR3 sequence: CAIRTGSNTGELFF. The CDR3 DNA is TGTGCCATTCGGACAGGGTCGAACACCGGGGAGCTGTTTTTT.

There are a few counts of this clonotype. The rearrangement links TRBV29-1 to TRBJ2-1, with TRBD2 matching over 9 bases. The germline V gene encodes CDR1 SQVTM and CDR2 ANQGSEA. V lost 1 base to trimming and J lost 2 bases; unmatched junction nucleotides: 3. CDR3 length: 15 amino acids. The CDR3, as DNA: TGCAGCGTTGAAGGGCGGGAGGGCACCTACAATGAGCAGTTCTTC. Translation: CSVEGREGTYNEQFF.

This clonotype was counted a single time. The chain couples TRBV3-1 to TRBJ2-6; D is unclear. V lost 7 bases and J 4 bases, leaving 11 bases between the germline ends. Germline loops: CDR1 LGHDT, CDR2 YNNKEL (reference sequence). This CDR3 comprises 14 residues. This chain's CDR3 is CASTPGSGANVLTF. In DNA, the CDR3 is TGTGCCAGCACCCCTGGTTCCGGGGCCAACGTCCTGACTTTC.

In this sample, this clonotype turned up once. The chain recombines TRBV14 with TRBJ1-2, with TRBD1 matching over 9 bases. V was pared by 3 bases and J by 3 bases, with 8 bases of the junction left unmatched. The CDR3 is made up of 16 amino acids. CDR1 and CDR2 from the germline V gene are SGHDN and FVKESK. The CDR3 protein is CASSQHRDRAYYGYTF. The CDR3 nucleotides are TGTGCCAGCAGCCAGCATCGGGACAGGGCTTACTATGGCTACACCTTC.

This clonotype was seen a few times. The J gene is TRBJ2-5, the V gene TRBV27, with a tentative D call TRBD1 (5 bases). CDR1 and CDR2 (germline): MNHEY, SMNVEV (reference sequence). The CDR3 is made up of 14 amino acids. Trimming shortened V by 8 bases and J by 1 base, and 14 bases separated the two germline ends. CDR3 sequence: CASAHQGTQETQYF. CDR3 sequence (DNA): TGTGCCAGCGCCCATCAGGGTACCCAAGAGACCCAGTACTTC.

This clonotype was recorded at least ten times. The V call is TRBV18, the J call TRBJ2-1; D call uncertain. Germline lookup yields CDR1 KGHSH and CDR2 LQKENI. V was cut by 4 bases and J by 4 bases, with 11 bases left in between. CDR3 length: 14 amino acids. CDR3 region: CASSLLREYNEQFF. DNA for the CDR3: TGTGCCAGCTCACTGTTAAGGGAATACAATGAGCAGTTCTTC. The full variable domain, in which reference TRBV18 and TRBJ2-1 provide the parts outside the CDR3, is NAGVMQNPRHLVRRRGQEARLRCSPMKGHSHVYWYRQLPEEGLKFMVYLQKENIIDESGMPKERFSAEFPKEGPSILRIQQVVRGDSAAYFCASSLLREYNEQFFGPGTRLTVL.

This clonotype was detected only a few times. The rearrangement joins TRBV10-3 to TRBJ1-2, with D maybe TRBD1 (6 bases). CDR1 is ENHRY, CDR2 SYGVKD, per germline. V was trimmed by 0 bases and J by 0 bases, leaving 11 bases between them. This CDR3 is built from 16 residues. The CDR3 nucleotides read TGTGCCATCAGTGAGTCCCCGTGGGGGCCTAACTATGGCTACACCTTC. It yields the protein CAISESPWGPNYGYTF.

J is TRBJ2-7 and V is TRBV20-1; D is uncertain. Trimming shortened V by 1 base and J by 5 bases, and 9 bases separated the two germline ends. Germline CDR1 and CDR2: DFQATT and SNEGSKA (reference sequence). This CDR3 region has 12 residues. CDR3 bases: TGCAGTGCTAGAGGGGGAAGGGACGAGCAGTACTTC. Translation gives CSARGGRDEQYF.

This clonotype was counted only a few times. The J gene is TRBJ2-3, the V gene TRBV5-1; D possibly corresponds to TRBD1 (5 bases). The V and J ends lost 0 bases and 6 bases respectively, with 14 bases between them. CDR1 SGHRS and CDR2 YFSETQ come from the germline V gene. This CDR3 comprises 15 residues. CDR3 nucleotides: TGCGCCAGCAGCTTGGGGGCAACCCCAGGGGATACGCAGTATTTT. Its protein product is CASSLGATPGDTQYF.